This entry is about one T cell receptor (beta chain). The target of this receptor is not known. Base qualities are not provided; no much larger clone lies one nucleotide away. Library method: the immunoSEQ multiplex PCR assay. The multiplex PCR relied on a mix of 60 forward primers for TCR Vbeta segments and 13 reverse primers for TCR Jbeta segments. Amplification of the CDR3 region of rearranged TCR beta genes was performed with a multiplex PCR assay on genomic DNA. The Illumina HiSeq System was used to sequence the amplified TCR beta libraries as 87-base-pair reads. The study's processing was this. Across the 600 to 700 repertoires, a later analysis counted about 81 million unique TCR beta chains, 8.5 million to 12 million of which were shared by at least two donors. Raw reads were error-corrected and collapsed into unique sequences with a nearest-neighbor algorithm that merged closely related sequences to remove PCR and sequencing errors. To assign V, D and J gene segments, CDR3 sequences were aligned to IMGT reference sequences. For a sequence to be retained, at least a six-nucleotide match to both a V gene segment and a J gene segment was required. Rearrangements were classified as productive when the CDR3 lacked stop codons and remained in frame with V and J, and all other rearrangements were classified as non-productive. CDR3 was defined by IMGT convention, running from the second conserved V-encoded cysteine to the conserved J-encoded phenylalanine. The earlier analysis of about 590 of the donors excluded sequences that lacked an unambiguous match to a single V gene segment. In an earlier analysis of about 590 of the donors, a V segment was called functional when productive rearrangements were above 56.7%, and segregating when the standard deviation between donors exceeded 5%. A statistical classification framework was built to diagnose cytomegalovirus status from the catalog of TCR beta chain sequences. In a later analysis, V and J genes were assigned by comparing TCR nucleotide sequences against IMGT/GENE-DB human TR gene sequences. Using the TCRdist pipeline, a later analysis assigned CDR3 sequences along with most-parsimonious VDJ recombination scenarios. In a later analysis, every TCR beta chain was defined by the combination of its CDR3 amino acid sequence and its V-gene family, and reads without a unique V-gene family were dropped. In a later analysis, fewer than 600 highly shared, low-generation-probability nucleotide sequences were removed to address suspected cross-contamination and a sequencing artifact. In a later analysis, a clonal expansion index was calculated for each public chain from normalized within-repertoire ranks of inferred template counts. A later analysis computed generation probabilities with a VDJ recombination model fitted to out-of-frame rearrangements, and checked the results against IGoR. In a later analysis, TCR-TCR, TCR-HLA and TCR-CMV co-occurrence was scored with hypergeometric tests, and a repertoire-size bias correction was applied to TCR pairs. In a later analysis, false discovery rates were estimated by permuting HLA or CMV assignments 20 times. In a later analysis, co-occurring TCRs were grouped using DBSCAN, and TCRdist sequence similarity was added for clustering within HLA-allele-positive subsets. Co-occurrence clustering excluded repertoires with fewer than 30,000 or more than 120,000 public chains, plus five with anomalous nucleotide sharing. This immuneACCESS table, as held by TCRdb, lists in-frame sequences with V and J called but not all clones. Of the missing ones, under half trace to an unresolved V gene in checked studies; the others have no known cause. Clone size and the V and J calls come from that table; the DNA yielded D and trimming. The sample has over 130,000 clones on record, 75% to 80% of them singletons. The ten largest make up about 6.8% of the sample.

This sample was taken from a study of cytomegalovirus exposure and HLA in healthy donors (dated 2017 in TCRdb). Regarding the research as a whole: According to an earlier analysis of 550 to 750 of the donors, about 170 million T cells yielded roughly 110 million unique TCR beta sequences and less than 300 Gb of sequence data. Approximately 300 gigabases of sequencing data and approximately 91 million unique TCR sequences made up an early release that covered several hundred HLA-typed donors. Of the roughly 400 genotyped donors, roughly 80% were placed in the genetic ancestry cluster associated with self-reported Caucasian donors. The study aimed to test whether cataloging public T cell receptors could reveal signatures of past pathogen exposure. The T cell repertoires of 700 or so subjects were profiled by immunosequencing and related to cytomegalovirus serostatus. A separate validation cohort of approximately 130 different subjects was used in addition to the approximately 670-subject first cohort. High-throughput TCR immunosequencing, statistical association of individual TCRs with disease status, and machine learning were combined to predict cytomegalovirus infection status. In a later analysis, previously published TCR beta repertoires from 550 to 750 donors were re-analyzed and high-resolution HLA genotyping was added so that TCR occurrence patterns could be studied. In the later analysis, no new phenotypic data were used to find candidate immune exposures; instead, reliance was placed on TCR beta sequences and their occurrence across donors. In an earlier analysis of 500 to 650 of the donors, high-throughput TCR beta sequencing was used to judge whether each TCR beta V gene segment behaved as functional or pseudogenic. Donor age, sex, ethnicity and CMV serostatus were compiled alongside the repertoire data. A later genetic analysis used genome-wide SNP genotypes for 398 of the 666 donors, treating that subset as a discovery cohort. All discovery cohort repertoires had been generated on a single sequencing platform. HLA typing included class I and class II loci at four-digit resolution. Typing coverage varied by locus: roughly 629-640 donors for A, B, C, DRB1 and DQB1; 500 to 550 for DQA1; approximately 570 for DPA1; under 490 for DPB1. Because of strong linkage in the cohort, roughly 5 DR-DQ haplotypes were treated as single units for association and clustering. Among roughly 370 genotyped donors of the cohort, an average of around 240,000 unique TCR beta nucleotide sequences were sequenced per donor, roughly 18% of them non-productive.

Study-level results and caveats: A further reported finding was that TCR beta sequences accurately predicted the HLA-A and HLA-B alleles for most subjects in the first cohort. When HLA alleles, especially DR and DQ, strongly co-occurred, attributing TCR associations to individual alleles was difficult. A cluster of highly shared sequence variants was judged likely to be a technical artifact of the sequencing pipeline. Broadly in line with IMGT annotations, most TCR beta V segments showed up in productive rearrangements about 90% or about 30% of the time in an earlier analysis of approximately 600 of the donors. The authors suggested that the approach could potentially be generalized to other disease states and immunological phenotypes. A later analysis associated 15,000 or so TCR beta sequences with specific HLA alleles at a false discovery rate of 0.05. In a later genetic analysis, fewer N-insertions in productive TCRs were reported among donors in an Asian-associated ancestry cluster than the approximately 670-donor mean. According to a later analysis, parvovirus B19, influenza, CMV and Epstein-Barr virus appeared linked to several top co-occurrence clusters. Across donors, most TCR sequences were observed very rarely, whereas some public TCRs were present in many individuals. Correlated functional status among segregating V segments might be attributable to linkage disequilibrium, but an unknown experimental factor could not be ruled out. The only immune exposure information available for the cohort was CMV serostatus. In the study, approximately 150 TCR beta chains were listed as associated with cytomegalovirus. An association between a missense DCLRE1C variant and V-gene and J-gene trimming of TCR beta chains was found in a later genetic analysis and replicated in an independent cohort. In both the original and validation cohorts, the classifier was reported to diagnose cytomegalovirus status with high specificity and sensitivity. A few of the identified cytomegalovirus-associated TCR beta chains were confirmed in vitro to be specific for cytomegalovirus antigens. Only TCR beta chains were sequenced in this cohort, and the absence of alpha or paired-chain data limited detectable features. Roughly 17 rarely observed V segments, including chromosome 9 orphons, were excluded from the earlier analysis of approximately 500 of the donors because counts were too low. In a later analysis, HLA-associated TCR beta chains showed more clonal expansion and lower generation probabilities than non-associated chains that were equally common. HLA typing was unavailable for some donors at each locus, so association tests used only the typed subset. According to a later analysis, TCR association rates differed among HLA loci, with DRB1 alleles showing the most associated TCRs and HLA-C alleles showing the fewest. Sequencing depth was assumed to be roughly uniform across donors in the presence/absence analyses, though that assumption may not hold. A later analysis found that most CMV-associated TCR beta chains appeared HLA-restricted, with HLA associations seemingly driven largely by CMV exposure.

The cohort comprised under 700 healthy bone marrow donors. At the time of sampling, all cohort members were nominally healthy, though unrecorded immune exposures were likely present. The donor was CMV seropositive and belonged to the group of 250 to 300 seropositive cohort members. A peripheral blood sample was collected from each donor, and TCR beta sequencing was performed on peripheral blood mononuclear cells. The Qiagen DNeasy Blood Extraction Kit was used to extract genomic DNA from the blood cell samples. The sequence derives from a woman aged 40 to 50 in good health and CMV-seropositive. Sequencing was carried out using PBMCs.

The CDR3 region reads CASSGVRGVGEAFF. In nucleotides, the sequence is TGTGCCAGCAGTGGGGTCAGGGGAGTGGGGGAAGCTTTCTTT. Recombination connected TRBV2 to TRBJ1-1; TRBD1 is possibly the D segment (6 matching bases). Deletion took 4 bases off V and 8 bases off J, with a span of 17 bases between the germline ends. The CDR1 and CDR2 encoded by the germline V gene are SNHLY and FYNNEI. The CDR3 goes from the cysteine to the phenylalanine over 14 residues. Only the CDR3 region is kept as DNA, spanning 42 bases read in frame from base 1.